This T cell receptor beta chain was identified in a study of Graves' ophthalmopathy and Graves' hyperthyroidism. The CDR3 sequence is 14 residues long. Germline V gene sequence: CDR1 SGHTA, CDR2 FQGNSA. J gave up 0 bases and V 4 bases, and 3 bases lay outside the gene matches. Stable hyperthyroidism meant no ophthalmopathy within 18 months of follow-up. Orbital computed tomography and thyroid ultrasound, along with TRAb, serum thyroxine and clinical symptoms, underpinned diagnosis. Someone took the PBMCs out of 10 ml of fresh peripheral blood. In this sample, this clonotype turned up many times. What it binds is unknown. The study's findings and limits: At 60% to 71% sensitivity and 72.22% specificity, the model predicted progression of the ophthalmopathy.

Scientists amplified the TCR beta CDR3 regions from RNA transcripts. The library came from an HTBI-primed first-round RT-PCR and a second-round multiplex PCR. MiXCR, applied by TCRdb to the multiplex PCR reads, yields one record per CDR3 protein. The profile shows about 370,000 distinct CDR3 sequences, roughly a sixth of them singletons. The TCR sequence derives from an adult woman with stable Graves' hyperthyroidism. Sequencing used peripheral blood. The V gene is TRBV7-2, the J gene TRBJ2-7; 7 bases are a match to TRBD2. The CDR3 region has the DNA TGTGCCAGCAGCTGGGGCGGGAGCTCCTACGAGCAGTACTTC. Residues: CASSWGGSSYEQYF.